The source of this T cell receptor (beta chain) is a study of post-analysis software for immune sequencing data. For the study at large: In terms of disease course, relapsing-remitting, secondary progressive and progressive-relapsing multiple sclerosis were included. General study results and limits: The F measure placed samples prepared in the same batch into strongly shared clusters. Compared against controls, patients with multiple sclerosis displayed significantly lower normalized Chao1 diversity.

To note about this clonotype: Its antigen is still unknown.

Unique molecular identifiers had been added to the TCR beta cDNA libraries. The T cell input of roughly 0.85 to 11 million gave roughly 460,000 cDNA molecules. TCRdb re-derived calls from the PCR reads in MiXCR, one entry per CDR3 protein. The sample lists roughly 180,000 distinct CDR3 sequences; over 25% were seen once. The clonotype comes from a girl under 18 with multiple sclerosis. The sample taken for sequencing was blood.

The CDR3 coding sequence is TGCGCCAGCAGCTTGGTCCCAGGGGGGGACATTCAGTACTTC. Encoded protein: CASSLVPGGDIQYF. The chain joins TRBV5-1 to TRBJ2-4, with D possibly being TRBD1 or TRBD2 (7 bases each). Trimming stripped 0 bases from V and 8 bases from J, with 12 bases between. This CDR3 is built from 14 residues. CDR1 and CDR2 (germline): SGHRS, YFSETQ. Supplemented by reference TRBV5-1 and TRBJ2-4, the full variable domain reads KAGVTQTPRYLIKTRGQQVTLSCSPISGHRSVSWYQQTPGQGLQFLFEYFSETQRNKGNFPGRFSGRQFSNSRSEMNVSTLELGDSALYLCASSLVPGGDIQYFGAGTRLSVL.